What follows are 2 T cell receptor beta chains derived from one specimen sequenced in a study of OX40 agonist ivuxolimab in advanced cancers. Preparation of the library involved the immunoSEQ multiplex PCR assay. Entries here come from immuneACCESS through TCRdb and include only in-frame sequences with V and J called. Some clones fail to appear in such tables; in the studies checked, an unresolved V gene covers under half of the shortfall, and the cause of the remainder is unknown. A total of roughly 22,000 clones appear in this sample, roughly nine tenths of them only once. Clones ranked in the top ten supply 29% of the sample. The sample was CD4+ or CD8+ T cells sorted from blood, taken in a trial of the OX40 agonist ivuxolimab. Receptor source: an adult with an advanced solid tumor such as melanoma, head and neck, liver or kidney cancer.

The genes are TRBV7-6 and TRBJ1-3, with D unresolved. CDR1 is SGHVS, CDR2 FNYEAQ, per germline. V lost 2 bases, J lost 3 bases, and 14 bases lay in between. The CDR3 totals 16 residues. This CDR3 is CASSLNTGGIGNTIYF. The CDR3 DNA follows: TGTGCCAGCAGCTTAAATACGGGCGGGATTGGAAACACCATATATTTT.

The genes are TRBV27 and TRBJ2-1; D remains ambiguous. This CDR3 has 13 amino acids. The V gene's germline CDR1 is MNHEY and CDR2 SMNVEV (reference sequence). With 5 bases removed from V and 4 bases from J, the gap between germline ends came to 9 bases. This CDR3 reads CASSKPIYNEQFF. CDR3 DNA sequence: TGTGCCAGCAGTAAACCCATTTACAATGAGCAGTTCTTC.